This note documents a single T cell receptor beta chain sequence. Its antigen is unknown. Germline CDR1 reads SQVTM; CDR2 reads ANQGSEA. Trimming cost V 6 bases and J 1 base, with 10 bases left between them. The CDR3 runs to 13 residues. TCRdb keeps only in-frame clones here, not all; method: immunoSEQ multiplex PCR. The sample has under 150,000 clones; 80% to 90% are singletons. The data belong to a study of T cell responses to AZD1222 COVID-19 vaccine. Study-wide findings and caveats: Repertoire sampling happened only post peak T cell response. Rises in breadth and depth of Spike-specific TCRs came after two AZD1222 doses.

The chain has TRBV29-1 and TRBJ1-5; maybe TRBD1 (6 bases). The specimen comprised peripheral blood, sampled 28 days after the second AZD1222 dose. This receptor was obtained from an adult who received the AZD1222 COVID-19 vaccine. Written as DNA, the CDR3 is TGCAGCGTGGGGGCCAGAAGCAATCAGCCCCAGCATTTT. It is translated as CSVGARSNQPQHF. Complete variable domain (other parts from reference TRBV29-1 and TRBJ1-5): SAVISQKPSRDICQRGTSLTIQCQVDSQVTMMFWYRQQPGQSLTLIATANQGSEATYESGFVIDKFPISRPNLTFSTLTVSNMSPEDSSIYLCSVGARSNQPQHFGDGTRLSIL.